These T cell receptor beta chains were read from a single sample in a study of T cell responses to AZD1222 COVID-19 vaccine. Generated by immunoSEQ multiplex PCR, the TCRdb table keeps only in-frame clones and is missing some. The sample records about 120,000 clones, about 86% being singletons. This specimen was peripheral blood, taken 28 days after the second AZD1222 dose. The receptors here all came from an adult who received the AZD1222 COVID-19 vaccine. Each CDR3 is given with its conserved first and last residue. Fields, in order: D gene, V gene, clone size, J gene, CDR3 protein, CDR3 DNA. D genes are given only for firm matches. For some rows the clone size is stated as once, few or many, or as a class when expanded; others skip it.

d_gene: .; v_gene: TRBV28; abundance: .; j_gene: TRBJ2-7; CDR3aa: CASSLAPQGPIEQYF; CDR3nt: TGTGCCAGCAGTTTAGCTCCGCAGGGCCCTATCGAGCAGTACTTC
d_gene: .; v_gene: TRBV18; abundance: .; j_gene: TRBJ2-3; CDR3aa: CASSSKTDTQYF; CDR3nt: TGTGCCAGCTCAAGCAAGACAGATACGCAGTATTTT
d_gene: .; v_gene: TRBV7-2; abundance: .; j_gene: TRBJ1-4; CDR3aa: CASSLSKGEEKLFF; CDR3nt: TGTGCCAGCAGCTTGAGTAAGGGTGAAGAAAAACTGTTTTTT
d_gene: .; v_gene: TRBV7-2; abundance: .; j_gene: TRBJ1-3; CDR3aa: CASSQRPGGIAGNTIYF; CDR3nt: TGTGCCAGCAGCCAGAGGCCGGGTGGGATTGCTGGAAACACCATATATTTT
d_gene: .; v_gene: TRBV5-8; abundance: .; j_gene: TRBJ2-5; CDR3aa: CASSLSVSGGQETQYF; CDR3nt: TGTGCCAGCAGCTTGTCAGTGTCAGGGGGGCAAGAGACCCAGTACTTC
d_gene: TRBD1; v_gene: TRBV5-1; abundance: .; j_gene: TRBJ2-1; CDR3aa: CASRRGTGAFDEQFF; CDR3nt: TGCGCCAGCAGGCGCGGGACAGGGGCGTTCGATGAGCAGTTCTTC
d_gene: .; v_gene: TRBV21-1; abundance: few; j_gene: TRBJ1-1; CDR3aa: CASTPLDTEAFF; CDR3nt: TGTGCCAGCACCCCCTTAGACACTGAAGCTTTCTTT
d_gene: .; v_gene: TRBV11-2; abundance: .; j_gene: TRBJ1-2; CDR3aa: CASSLLDVSYGYTF; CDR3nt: TGTGCCAGCAGCTTATTGGACGTTTCCTATGGCTACACCTTC
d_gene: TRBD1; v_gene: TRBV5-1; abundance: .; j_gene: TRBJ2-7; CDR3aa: CASSLVDRGSYEQYF; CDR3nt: TGCGCCAGCAGCTTGGTGGACAGGGGTTCGTACGAGCAGTACTTC
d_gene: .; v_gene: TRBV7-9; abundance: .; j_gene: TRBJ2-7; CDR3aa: CASSLAEWASEQYF; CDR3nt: TGTGCCAGCAGCTTAGCGGAATGGGCCTCCGAGCAGTACTTC
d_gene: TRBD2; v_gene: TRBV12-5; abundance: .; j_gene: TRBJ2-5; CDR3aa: CASGPGGSTQYF; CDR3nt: TGTGCTAGTGGCCCCGGGGGGTCTACCCAGTACTTC
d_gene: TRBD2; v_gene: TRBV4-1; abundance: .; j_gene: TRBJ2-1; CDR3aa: CASSQNSRGVHEQFF; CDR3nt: TGCGCCAGCAGCCAAAACTCGCGGGGGGTACATGAGCAGTTCTTC
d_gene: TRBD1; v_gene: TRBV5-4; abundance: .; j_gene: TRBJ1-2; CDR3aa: CASGQNRGGYTF; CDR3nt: TGTGCCAGCGGTCAAAACAGGGGTGGCTACACCTTC
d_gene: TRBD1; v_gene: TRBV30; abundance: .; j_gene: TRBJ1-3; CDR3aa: CAWSASRDRGYSGNTIYF; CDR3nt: TGTGCCTGGAGTGCGTCCCGGGACAGGGGTTACTCTGGAAACACCATATATTTT
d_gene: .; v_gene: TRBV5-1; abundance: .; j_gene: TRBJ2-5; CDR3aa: CASSFPRGETQYF; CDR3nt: TGCGCCAGCAGCTTTCCCAGGGGAGAGACCCAGTACTTC
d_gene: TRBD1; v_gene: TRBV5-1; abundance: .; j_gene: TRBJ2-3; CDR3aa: CASSLGWGQGVSDTQYF; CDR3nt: TGCGCCAGCAGCTTGGGATGGGGACAGGGGGTTTCAGATACGCAGTATTTT